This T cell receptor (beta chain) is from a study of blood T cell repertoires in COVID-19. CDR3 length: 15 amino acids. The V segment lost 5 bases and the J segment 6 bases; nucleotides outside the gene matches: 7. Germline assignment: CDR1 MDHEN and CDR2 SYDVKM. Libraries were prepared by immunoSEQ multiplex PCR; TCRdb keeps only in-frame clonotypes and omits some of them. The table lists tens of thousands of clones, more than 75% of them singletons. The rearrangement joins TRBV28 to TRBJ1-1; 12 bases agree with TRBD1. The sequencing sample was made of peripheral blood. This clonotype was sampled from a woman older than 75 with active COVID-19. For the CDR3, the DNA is TGTGCCAGCAGTATCCCGGGACAGGGGGCATCTGAAGCTTTCTTT. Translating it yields CASSIPGQGASEAFF.